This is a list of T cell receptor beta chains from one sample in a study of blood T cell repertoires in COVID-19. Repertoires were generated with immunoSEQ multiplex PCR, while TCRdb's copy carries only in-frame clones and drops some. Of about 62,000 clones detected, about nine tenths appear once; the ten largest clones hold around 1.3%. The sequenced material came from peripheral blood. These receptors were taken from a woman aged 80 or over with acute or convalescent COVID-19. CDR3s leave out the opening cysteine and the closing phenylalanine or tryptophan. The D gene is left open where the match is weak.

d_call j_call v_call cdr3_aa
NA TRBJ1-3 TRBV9 ASSFTSGDTIY
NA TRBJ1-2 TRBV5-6 ASSLGRASGYT
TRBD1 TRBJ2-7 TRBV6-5 ASSQNRGISEQY
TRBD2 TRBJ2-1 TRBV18 ASSLLTGLRIRSYNEQF
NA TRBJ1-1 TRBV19 ASSITGSRGEAF
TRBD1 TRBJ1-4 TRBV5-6 ASSSGTGVEKLF
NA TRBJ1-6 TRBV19 ASRSTGNSPLH
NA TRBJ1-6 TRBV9 ASSVVVRGPLH
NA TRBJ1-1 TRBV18 ASSKATDTEAF
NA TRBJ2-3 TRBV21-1 ASSWTNEY
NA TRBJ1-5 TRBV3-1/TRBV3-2 ASSLTGQPQH
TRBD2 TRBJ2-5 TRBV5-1 ASSLYGGTETQY
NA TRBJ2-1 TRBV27 ASSSPFSGSYNEQF
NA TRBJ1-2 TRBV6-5 ASSYSRGGLGYT
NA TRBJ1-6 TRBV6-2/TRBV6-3 ASSYAQNYNSPLH
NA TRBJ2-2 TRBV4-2 ASSQPNTGELF